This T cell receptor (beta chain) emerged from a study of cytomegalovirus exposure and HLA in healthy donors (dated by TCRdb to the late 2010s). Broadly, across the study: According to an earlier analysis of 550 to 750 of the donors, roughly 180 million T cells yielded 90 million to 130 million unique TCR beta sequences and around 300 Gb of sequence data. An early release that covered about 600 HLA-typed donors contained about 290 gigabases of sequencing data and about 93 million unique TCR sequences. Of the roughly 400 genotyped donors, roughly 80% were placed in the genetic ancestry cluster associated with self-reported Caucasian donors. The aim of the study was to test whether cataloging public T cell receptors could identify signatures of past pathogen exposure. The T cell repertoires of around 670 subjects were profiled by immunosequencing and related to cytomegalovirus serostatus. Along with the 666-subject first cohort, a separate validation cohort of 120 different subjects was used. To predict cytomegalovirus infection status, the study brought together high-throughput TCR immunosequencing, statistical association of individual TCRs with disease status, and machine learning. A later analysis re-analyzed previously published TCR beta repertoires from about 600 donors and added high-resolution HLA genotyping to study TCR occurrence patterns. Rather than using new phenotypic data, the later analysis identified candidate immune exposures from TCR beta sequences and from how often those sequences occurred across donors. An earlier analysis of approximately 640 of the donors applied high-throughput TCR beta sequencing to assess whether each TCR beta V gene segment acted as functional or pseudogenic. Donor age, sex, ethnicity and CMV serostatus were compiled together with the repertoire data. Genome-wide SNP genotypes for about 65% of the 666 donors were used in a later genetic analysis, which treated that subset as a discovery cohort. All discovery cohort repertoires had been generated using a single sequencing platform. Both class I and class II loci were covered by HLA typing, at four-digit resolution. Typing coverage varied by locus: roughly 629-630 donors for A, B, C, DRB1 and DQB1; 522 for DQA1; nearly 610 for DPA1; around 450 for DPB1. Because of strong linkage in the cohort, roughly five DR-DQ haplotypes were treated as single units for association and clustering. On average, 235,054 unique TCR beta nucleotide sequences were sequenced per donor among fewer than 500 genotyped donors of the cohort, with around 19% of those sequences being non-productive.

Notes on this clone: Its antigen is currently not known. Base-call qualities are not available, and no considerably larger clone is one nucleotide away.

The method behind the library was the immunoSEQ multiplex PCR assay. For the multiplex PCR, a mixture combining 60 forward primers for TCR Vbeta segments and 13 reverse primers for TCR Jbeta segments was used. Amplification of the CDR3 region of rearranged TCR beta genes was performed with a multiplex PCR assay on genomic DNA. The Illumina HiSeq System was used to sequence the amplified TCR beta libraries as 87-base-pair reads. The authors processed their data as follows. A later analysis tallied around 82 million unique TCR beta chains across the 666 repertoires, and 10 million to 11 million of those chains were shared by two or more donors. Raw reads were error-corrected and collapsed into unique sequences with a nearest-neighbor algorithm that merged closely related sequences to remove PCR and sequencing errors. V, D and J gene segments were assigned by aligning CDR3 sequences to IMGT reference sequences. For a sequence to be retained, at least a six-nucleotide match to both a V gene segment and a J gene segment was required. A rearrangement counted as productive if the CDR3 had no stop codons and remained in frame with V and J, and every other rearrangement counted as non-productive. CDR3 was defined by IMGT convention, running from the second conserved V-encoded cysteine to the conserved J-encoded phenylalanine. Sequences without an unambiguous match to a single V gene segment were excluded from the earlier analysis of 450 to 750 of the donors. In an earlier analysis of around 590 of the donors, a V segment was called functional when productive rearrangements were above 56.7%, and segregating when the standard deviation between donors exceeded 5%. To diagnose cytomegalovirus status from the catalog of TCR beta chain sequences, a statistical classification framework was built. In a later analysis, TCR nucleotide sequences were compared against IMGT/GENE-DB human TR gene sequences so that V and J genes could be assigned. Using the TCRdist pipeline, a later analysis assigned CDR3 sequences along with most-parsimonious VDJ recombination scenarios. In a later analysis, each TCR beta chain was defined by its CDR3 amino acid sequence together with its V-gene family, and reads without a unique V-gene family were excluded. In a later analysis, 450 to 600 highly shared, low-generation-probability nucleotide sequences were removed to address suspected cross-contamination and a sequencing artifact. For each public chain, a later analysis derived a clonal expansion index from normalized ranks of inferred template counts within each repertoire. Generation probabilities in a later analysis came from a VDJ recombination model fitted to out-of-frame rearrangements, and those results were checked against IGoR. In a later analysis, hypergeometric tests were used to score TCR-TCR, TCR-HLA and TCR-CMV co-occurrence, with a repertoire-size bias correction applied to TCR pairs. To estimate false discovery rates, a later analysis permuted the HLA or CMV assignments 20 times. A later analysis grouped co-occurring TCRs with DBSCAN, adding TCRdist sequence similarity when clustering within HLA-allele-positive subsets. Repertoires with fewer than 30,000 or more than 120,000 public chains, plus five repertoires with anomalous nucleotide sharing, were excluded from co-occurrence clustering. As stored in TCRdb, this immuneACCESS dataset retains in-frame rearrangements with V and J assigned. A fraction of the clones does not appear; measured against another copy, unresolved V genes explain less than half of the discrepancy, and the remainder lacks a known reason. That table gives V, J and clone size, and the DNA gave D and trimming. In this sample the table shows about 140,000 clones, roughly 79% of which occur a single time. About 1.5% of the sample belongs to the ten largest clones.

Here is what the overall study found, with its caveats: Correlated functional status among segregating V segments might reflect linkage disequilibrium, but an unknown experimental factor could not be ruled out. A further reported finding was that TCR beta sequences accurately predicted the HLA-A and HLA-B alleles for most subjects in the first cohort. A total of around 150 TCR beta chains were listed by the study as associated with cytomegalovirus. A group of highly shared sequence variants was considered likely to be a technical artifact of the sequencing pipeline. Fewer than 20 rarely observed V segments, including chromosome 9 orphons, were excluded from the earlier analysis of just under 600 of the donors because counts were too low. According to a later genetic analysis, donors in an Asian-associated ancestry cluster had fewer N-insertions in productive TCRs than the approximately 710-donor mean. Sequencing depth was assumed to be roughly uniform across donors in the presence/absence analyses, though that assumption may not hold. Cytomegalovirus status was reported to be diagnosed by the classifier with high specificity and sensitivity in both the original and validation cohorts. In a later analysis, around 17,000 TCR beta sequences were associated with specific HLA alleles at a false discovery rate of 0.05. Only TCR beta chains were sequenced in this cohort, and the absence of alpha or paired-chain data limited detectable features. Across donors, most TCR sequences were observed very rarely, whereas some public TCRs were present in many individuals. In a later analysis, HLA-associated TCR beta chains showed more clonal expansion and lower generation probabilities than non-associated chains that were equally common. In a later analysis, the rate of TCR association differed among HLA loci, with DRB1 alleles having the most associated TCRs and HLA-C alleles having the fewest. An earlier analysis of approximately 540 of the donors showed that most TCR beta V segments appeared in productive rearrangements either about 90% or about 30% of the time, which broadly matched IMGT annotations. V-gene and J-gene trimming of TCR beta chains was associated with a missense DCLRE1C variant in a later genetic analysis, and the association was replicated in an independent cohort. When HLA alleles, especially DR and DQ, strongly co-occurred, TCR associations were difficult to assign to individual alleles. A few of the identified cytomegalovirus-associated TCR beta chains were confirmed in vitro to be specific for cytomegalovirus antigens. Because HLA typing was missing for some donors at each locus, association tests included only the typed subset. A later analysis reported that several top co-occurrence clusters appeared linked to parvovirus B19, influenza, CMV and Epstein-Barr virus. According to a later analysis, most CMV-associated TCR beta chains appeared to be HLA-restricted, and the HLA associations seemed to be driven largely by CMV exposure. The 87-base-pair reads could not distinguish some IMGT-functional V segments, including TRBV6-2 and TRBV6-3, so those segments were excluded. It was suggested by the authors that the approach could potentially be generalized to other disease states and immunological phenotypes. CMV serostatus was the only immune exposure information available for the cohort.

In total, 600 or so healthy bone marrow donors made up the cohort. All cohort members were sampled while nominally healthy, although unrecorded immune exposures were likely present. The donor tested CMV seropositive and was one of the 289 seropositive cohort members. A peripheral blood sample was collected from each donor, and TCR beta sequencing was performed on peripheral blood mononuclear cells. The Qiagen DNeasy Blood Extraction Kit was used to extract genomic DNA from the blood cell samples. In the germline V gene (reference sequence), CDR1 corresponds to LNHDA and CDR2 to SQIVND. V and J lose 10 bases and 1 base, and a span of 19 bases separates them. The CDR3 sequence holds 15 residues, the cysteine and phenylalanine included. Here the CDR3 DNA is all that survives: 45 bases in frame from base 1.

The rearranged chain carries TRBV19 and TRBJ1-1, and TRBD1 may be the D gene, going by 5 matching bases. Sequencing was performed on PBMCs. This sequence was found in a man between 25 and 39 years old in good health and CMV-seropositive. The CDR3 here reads CAITSEGKGNTEAFF. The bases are TGTGCCATTACCTCGGAGGGGAAAGGGAACACTGAAGCTTTCTTT. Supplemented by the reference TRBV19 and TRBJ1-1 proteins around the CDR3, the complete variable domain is DGGITQSPKYLFRKEGQNVTLSCEQNLNHDAMYWYRQDPGQGLRLIYYSQIVNDFQKGDIAEGYSVSREKKESFPLTVTSAQKNPTAFYLCAITSEGKGNTEAFFGQGTRLTVV.